The 25 T cell receptor beta chains below were found in one sample sequenced in a study of shared clonotypes between healthy human individuals. Assay used: immunoSEQ multiplex PCR; TCRdb lists only in-frame clones, some missing. Among about 1 million clones, about 80% were seen once, and the ten largest hold roughly 1.4%. The sample consisted of memory CD4+ T cells sorted from blood. Subset of the sample: CD45RA-negative fraction. These receptors came from a man aged 18 to 29 in good health.

This rearrangement joins TRBV18 to TRBJ1-6; maybe TRBD1 (5 bases). The V and J ends lost 2 bases and 7 bases respectively, with 18 bases between them. CDR1 is KGHSH, CDR2 LQKENI, per germline. The CDR3 loop spans 17 amino acids. CDR3 sequence (DNA): TGTGCCAGCTCACCATCTACGGCAGGGTATGGGAATTCACCCCTCCACTTT. Protein sequence: CASSPSTAGYGNSPLHF.

The chain carries TRBV4-1 and TRBJ2-3; D possibly corresponds to TRBD1 (6 bases). Germline lookup yields CDR1 MGHRA and CDR2 YSYEKL. The CDR3 is made up of 17 amino acids. The germline V and J ends were trimmed by 1 base and 0 bases, with 14 bases remaining between them. In nucleotides, the CDR3 is TGCGCCAGCAGCCAAGTTGGGGGCCCCCCTAGCACAGATACGCAGTATTTT. This codes for CASSQVGGPPSTDTQYF.

To note about this clone: The same CDR3 also results from other DNA sequences found in this sample. The chain uses TRBV7-9 and TRBJ1-5; D is undetermined. Trimming took 3 bases from V and 1 from J, leaving 7 bases between them. Germline-derived CDR1 and CDR2 are SEHNR and FQNEAQ (reference sequence). CDR3 length equals 14 residues. CDR3 region: CASSFEGSNQPQHF. CDR3 nucleotide sequence: TGTGCCAGCAGCTTTGAAGGGAGCAATCAGCCCCAGCATTTT. The full variable domain, in which reference TRBV7-9 and TRBJ1-5 provide the parts outside the CDR3, is DTGVSQNPRHKITKRGQNVTFRCDPISEHNRLYWYRQTLGQGPEFLTYFQNEAQLEKSRLLSDRFSAERPKGSFSTLEIQRTEQGDSAMYLCASSFEGSNQPQHFGDGTRLSIL.

CDR3 protein: CASSESRSGELFF. The CDR3 region has the DNA TGTGCCAGCAGTGAATCGCGTTCCGGGGAGCTGTTTTTT. J is TRBJ2-2 and V is TRBV2; D gene ambiguous. Germline V lookup: CDR1 SNHLY, CDR2 FYNNEI. The CDR3 is 13 residues long. Trimming removed 2 bases at V and 6 bases at J, with 7 bases between. Supplemented by reference TRBV2 and TRBJ2-2, the full variable domain reads EPEVTQTPSHQVTQMGQEVILRCVPISNHLYFYWYRQILGQKVEFLVSFYNNEISEKSEIFDDQFSVERPDGSNFTLKIRSTKLEDSAMYFCASSESRSGELFFGEGSRLTVL.

The chain carries TRBV7-8 and TRBJ2-7; the D is unclear. The CDR3 is 12 residues long. In germline, CDR1 is SGHVS, CDR2 FQNEAQ. Trimming took 1 base from V and 9 from J, leaving 10 bases between them. The CDR3 loop is CASSLVAALQYF. The CDR3 region has the DNA TGTGCCAGCAGCTTAGTGGCGGCTCTGCAGTACTTC.

The rearrangement joins TRBV6-1 to TRBJ2-5; TRBD1 agrees at 8 bases. Per germline, CDR1 MNHNS and CDR2 SASEGT. V was pared by 6 bases and J by 1 base, with 4 bases of the junction left unmatched. The length of the CDR3 is 14 residues. DNA for the CDR3: TGTGCCAGCAGACTTGGGACAGGCCAAGAGACCCAGTACTTC. Amino acids: CASRLGTGQETQYF.

The chain has TRBV2 and TRBJ1-6; D may be TRBD1 (6 bases). CDR3 length equals 13 residues. Germline V CDR1 and CDR2: SNHLY, FYNNEI. V lost 7 bases and J lost 9, with 13 bases in between. The CDR3 DNA follows: TGTGCCAGCAAGGTGGACAGCGCTTCACCCCTCCACTTT. Translating it yields CASKVDSASPLHF.

The chain recombines TRBV4-3 with TRBJ1-2; TRBD1 matches at 8 bases. The CDR3 covers 17 residues. V shed 0 bases and J 4 bases; nucleotides not matched to a gene: 10. Per the germline V gene, CDR1 is LGHNA and CDR2 is YSLEER. As DNA, the CDR3 is TGCGCCAGCAGCCAAGACCAGTGGGGCAGGGGGCTCTATGGCTACACCTTC. This translates into CASSQDQWGRGLYGYTF.

The chain carries TRBV5-6 and TRBJ1-6; 9 nucleotides agree with TRBD1. The CDR3 is made up of 18 amino acids. Germline CDR1 is SGHDT and CDR2 is YYEEEE. J lost 0 bases, V lost 3 bases, and 7 bases had no gene match. The CDR3 is CASSSGTGSSSYNSPLHF. CDR3 sequence (DNA): TGTGCCAGCAGCTCCGGGACAGGGAGTAGCTCCTATAATTCACCCCTCCACTTT.

The chain joins TRBV5-6 to TRBJ1-1; TRBD1 is a possible D gene (5 bases). Germline V gene lookup returns CDR1 SGHDT and CDR2 YYEEEE. There are 15 residues in the CDR3. With 3 bases removed from V and 3 bases from J, the gap between germline ends came to 15 bases. This CDR3 reads CASSWGSTLHTEAFF. CDR3 DNA: TGTGCCAGCAGCTGGGGGTCCACCCTCCACACTGAAGCTTTCTTT. Full variable domain (rest looked up from reference TRBV5-6 and TRBJ1-1): DAGVTQSPTHLIKTRGQQVTLRCSPKSGHDTVSWYQQALGQGPQFIFQYYEEEERQRGNFPDRFSGHQFPNYSSELNVNALLLGDSALYLCASSWGSTLHTEAFFGQGTRLTVV.

The rearrangement joins TRBV5-1 to TRBJ2-1; no definite D call. Germline CDR1 SGHRS, CDR2 YFSETQ. Trimming cost V 5 bases and J 6 bases, with 9 bases left between them. The CDR3 is 12 amino acids. CDR3 in amino acids: CASRSPFNEQFF. CDR3 DNA sequence: TGCGCCAGCAGAAGCCCCTTCAATGAGCAGTTCTTC.

The rearrangement joins TRBV19 to TRBJ2-2; TRBD1 agrees at 8 bases. V was pared by 6 bases and J by 7 bases, with 7 bases of the junction left unmatched. This CDR3 region has 14 residues. Germline V gene sequence: CDR1 LNHDA, CDR2 SQIVND (reference sequence). DNA of the CDR3: TGTGCCAGTAGGTCGGACAGGGCGGTCGGGGAGCTGTTTTTT. The encoded protein is CASRSDRAVGELFF. The variable domain in full, with the rest retrieved from reference TRBV19 and TRBJ2-2, is DGGITQSPKYLFRKEGQNVTLSCEQNLNHDAMYWYRQDPGQGLRLIYYSQIVNDFQKGDIAEGYSVSREKKESFPLTVTSAQKNPTAFYLCASRSDRAVGELFFGEGSRLTVL.

Comment on this clone: Other DNA sequences in this specimen translate into the identical CDR3. This chain connects TRBV5-1 to TRBJ2-5; TRBD1 aligns across 7 bases. The junction had 7 bases not matched to a gene; V was cut back by 4 bases and J by 4 bases. Looked up from germline, CDR1 is SGHRS and CDR2 is YFSETQ. This CDR3 is 14 amino acids long. The CDR3 sequence is CASSIDRVGETQYF. The CDR3 coding sequence is TGCGCCAGCAGCATTGACAGGGTGGGAGAGACCCAGTACTTC.

The chain combines TRBV4-3 with TRBJ2-1, with a tentative D call TRBD2 (6 bases). The CDR3 length is 17 residues. V lost 0 bases and J lost 3, with 15 bases in between. The germline V gene encodes CDR1 LGHNA and CDR2 YSLEER. CDR3 sequence (DNA): TGCGCCAGCAGCCAAGACTCCGGACTACCACTCTACAATGAGCAGTTCTTC. Its protein is CASSQDSGLPLYNEQFF.

The rearrangement links TRBV11-2 to TRBJ2-5, with TRBD2 matching 9 bases. Germline V lookup: CDR1 SGHAT, CDR2 FQNNGV. V lost 5 bases, J lost 5 bases, and 9 bases stayed unmatched. This CDR3 comprises 15 residues. The CDR3 here is CASSADGLALETQYF. In nucleotides, the CDR3 is TGTGCCAGCAGCGCGGACGGACTAGCGTTGGAGACCCAGTACTTC.

Of note for this clone: In the same sample, other DNA sequences code for this CDR3. The chain employs TRBV7-9 and TRBJ2-5; D ambiguous. CDR3 length equals 13 residues. Trimming pared 1 base from V and 1 base from J, leaving 4 bases between. Germline lookup yields CDR1 SEHNR and CDR2 FQNEAQ (reference sequence). The DNA for the CDR3 is TGTGCCAGCAGCTTAGTCCCCCAAGAGACCCAGTACTTC. This translates into CASSLVPQETQYF.

The J gene is TRBJ2-2, the V gene TRBV9, with D perhaps matching TRBD2 (5 bases). CDR3 length: 17 amino acids. Trimming removed 4 bases at V and 3 bases at J, with 19 bases between. Germline loops: CDR1 SGDLS, CDR2 YYNGEE. The CDR3 region has the DNA TGTGCCAGCAGCCCACTGAAGGCGGGTTGGGACACCGGGGAGCTGTTTTTT. It translates to CASSPLKAGWDTGELFF.

This clone has ten or more counts. The CDR3 protein is CASSFSGTGWNSPLHF. For the CDR3, the DNA is TGTGCCAGCAGTTTTTCTGGGACAGGGTGGAATTCACCCCTCCACTTT. The chain carries TRBV28 and TRBJ1-6; TRBD1 matches at 9 bases. The CDR3 is 16 amino acids. J gave up 7 bases and V 3 bases, and 7 bases lay outside the gene matches. Germline values: CDR1 MDHEN, CDR2 SYDVKM.

The chain is built from TRBV5-8 and TRBJ1-2; D gene unclear. This CDR3 comprises 15 residues. The germline gives CDR1 SGHTS, CDR2 YDEGEE. V was pared by 5 bases and J by 3 bases, with 17 bases between. The CDR3 DNA reads as TGTGCCAGCAGTCCCTACGGAGGTCCCCACTATGGCTACACCTTC. Protein product: CASSPYGGPHYGYTF.

This clone was counted between two and nine times. The V gene is TRBV7-2, the J gene TRBJ2-1; 8 nucleotides match TRBD2. J was trimmed by 8 bases and V by 2 bases; bases with no gene match: 5. Germline lookup yields CDR1 SGHTA and CDR2 FQGNSA. This CDR3 contains 14 residues. CDR3 residues: CASSLQRESDEQFF. CDR3 DNA: TGTGCCAGCAGCTTACAGCGGGAGAGTGATGAGCAGTTCTTC.

The chain uses TRBV7-2 and TRBJ2-7; D unclear. With 2 bases removed from V and 6 bases from J, the gap between germline ends came to 11 bases. The CDR3 has 13 residues. Germline V gene data show CDR1 as SGHTA and CDR2 as FQGNSA. CDR3 amino acids: CASSLTSPREQYF. The CDR3 bases are TGTGCCAGCAGCTTAACGAGTCCGCGCGAGCAGTACTTC.

This rearrangement joins TRBV19 to TRBJ2-1; D possibly corresponds to TRBD2 (7 bases). The CDR3 loop spans 18 amino acids. Germline CDR1 is LNHDA and CDR2 is SQIVND (reference sequence). V shed 7 bases and J shed 6 bases, with 28 bases lying between them. This CDR3 reads CASTPTARWGGLSNEQFF. The DNA for the CDR3 is TGTGCCAGTACCCCAACGGCCCGATGGGGGGGCCTAAGCAATGAGCAGTTCTTC.

This sequence joins TRBV4-3 and TRBJ2-1; D is ambiguous. CDR1 is LGHNA, CDR2 YSLEER, per germline. The CDR3 has 14 residues. V was cut by 0 bases and J by 2 bases, with 5 bases left in between. CDR3 protein: CASSQEGTYNEQFF. The CDR3 DNA follows: TGCGCCAGCAGCCAAGAAGGGACCTACAATGAGCAGTTCTTC.

The chain has TRBV5-6 and TRBJ1-6, with 7 bases aligning to TRBD1. Germline V lookup: CDR1 SGHDT, CDR2 YYEEEE. The CDR3 totals 14 residues. V gave up 3 bases and J gave up 8 bases; unmatched junction bases: 5. CDR3 region: CASSSTGWDSPLHF. The CDR3 DNA reads as TGTGCCAGCAGCTCGACAGGGTGGGATTCACCCCTCCACTTT.

The chain has TRBV6-4 and TRBJ1-5; a possible D gene is TRBD1 (5 bases). Germline CDR1 MRHNA, CDR2 SNTAGT. This CDR3 comprises 13 residues. V was pared by 7 bases and J by 6 bases, with 13 bases between. The CDR3 here is CASKQGSSQPQHF. The CDR3 coding sequence is TGTGCCAGCAAGCAGGGATCAAGTCAGCCCCAGCATTTT.